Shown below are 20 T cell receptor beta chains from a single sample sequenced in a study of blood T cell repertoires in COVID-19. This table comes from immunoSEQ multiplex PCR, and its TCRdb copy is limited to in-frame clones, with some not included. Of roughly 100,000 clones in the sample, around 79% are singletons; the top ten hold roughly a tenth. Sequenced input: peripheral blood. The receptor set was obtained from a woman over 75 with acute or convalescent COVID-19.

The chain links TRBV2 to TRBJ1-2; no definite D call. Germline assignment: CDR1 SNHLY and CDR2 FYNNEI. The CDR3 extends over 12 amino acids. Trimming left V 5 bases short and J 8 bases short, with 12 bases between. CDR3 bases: TGTGCCAGCAGTCGGGCGGGGATAGGCTACACCTTC. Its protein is CASSRAGIGYTF.

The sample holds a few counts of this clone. The CDR3 coding sequence is TGTGCCAGTAGTATAAGAGCGGGAGGGCCCTCCTACGAGCAGTACTTC. Protein: CASSIRAGGPSYEQYF. The chain links TRBV19 to TRBJ2-7; 10 positions match TRBD2. V trimming: 2 bases; J trimming: 0 bases; junction bases outside the gene matches: 4. There are 16 residues in the CDR3. Per germline, CDR1 LNHDA and CDR2 SQIVND (reference sequence).

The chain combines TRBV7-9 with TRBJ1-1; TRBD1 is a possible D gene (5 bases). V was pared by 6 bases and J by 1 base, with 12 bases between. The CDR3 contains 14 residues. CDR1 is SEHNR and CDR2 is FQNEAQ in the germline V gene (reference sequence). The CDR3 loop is CASRRGQGNTEAFF. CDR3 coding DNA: TGTGCCAGCAGACGAGGTCAGGGGAACACTGAAGCTTTCTTT.

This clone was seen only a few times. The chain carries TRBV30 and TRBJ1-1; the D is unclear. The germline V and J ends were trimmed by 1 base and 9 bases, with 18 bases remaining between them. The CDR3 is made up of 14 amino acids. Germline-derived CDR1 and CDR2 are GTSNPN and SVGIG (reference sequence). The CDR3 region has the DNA TGTGCCTGGAGTGGAACAACCATTAAGTCCCAAGCTTTCTTT. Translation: CAWSGTTIKSQAFF.

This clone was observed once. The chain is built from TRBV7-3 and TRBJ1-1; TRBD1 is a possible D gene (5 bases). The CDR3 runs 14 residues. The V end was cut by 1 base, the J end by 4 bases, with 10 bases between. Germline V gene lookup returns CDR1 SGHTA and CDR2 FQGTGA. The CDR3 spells CASSLRGDGTEAFF. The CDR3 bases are TGTGCCAGCAGCTTAAGGGGGGATGGCACTGAAGCTTTCTTT.

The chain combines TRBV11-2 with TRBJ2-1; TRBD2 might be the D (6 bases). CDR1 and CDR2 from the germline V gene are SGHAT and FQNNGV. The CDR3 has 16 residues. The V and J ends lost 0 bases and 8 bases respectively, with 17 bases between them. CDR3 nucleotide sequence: TGTGCCAGCAGCTTAGATCTTACTGGGGGGAGATATGAGCAGTTCTTC. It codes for CASSLDLTGGRYEQFF.

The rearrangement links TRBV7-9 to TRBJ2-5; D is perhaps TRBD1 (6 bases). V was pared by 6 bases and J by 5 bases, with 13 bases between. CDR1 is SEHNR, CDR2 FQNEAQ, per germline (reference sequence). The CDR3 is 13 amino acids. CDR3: CASSIQGSETQYF. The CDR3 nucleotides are TGTGCCAGCAGTATACAGGGATCGGAGACCCAGTACTTC.

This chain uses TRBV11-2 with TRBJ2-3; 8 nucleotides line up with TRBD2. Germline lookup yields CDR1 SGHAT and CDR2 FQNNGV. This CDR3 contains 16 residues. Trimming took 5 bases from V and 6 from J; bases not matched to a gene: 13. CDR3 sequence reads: CASSPLRGAAWDTQYF. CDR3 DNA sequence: TGTGCCAGCAGCCCCTTGCGGGGGGCGGCATGGGATACGCAGTATTTT.

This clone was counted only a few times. The CDR3, as DNA: TGTGCCTGGAGTGTAATGCGGCAGGGCGAAGCTTTCTTT. Its translation: CAWSVMRQGEAFF. The chain joins TRBV30 to TRBJ1-1, with a weak D call TRBD1 (5 bases). Per the germline V gene, CDR1 is GTSNPN and CDR2 is SVGIG (reference sequence). The CDR3 consists of 13 residues. With 0 bases removed from V and 8 bases from J, the gap between germline ends came to 13 bases. Full variable domain (missing parts from reference TRBV30 and TRBJ1-1): SQTIHQWPATLVQPVGSPLSLECTVEGTSNPNLYWYRQAAGRGLQLLFYSVGIGQISSEVPQNLSASRPQDRQFILSSKKLLLSDSGFYLCAWSVMRQGEAFFGQGTRLTVV.

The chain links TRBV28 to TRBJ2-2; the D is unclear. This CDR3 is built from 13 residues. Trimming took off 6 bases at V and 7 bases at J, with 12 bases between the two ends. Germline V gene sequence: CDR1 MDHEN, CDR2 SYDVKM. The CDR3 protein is CASRSRTHGELFF. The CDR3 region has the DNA TGTGCCAGCAGATCTAGAACCCACGGGGAGCTGTTTTTT. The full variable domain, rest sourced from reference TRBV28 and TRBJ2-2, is DVKVTQSSRYLVKRTGEKVFLECVQDMDHENMFWYRQDPGLGLRLIYFSYDVKMKEKGDIPEGYSVSREKKERFSLILESASTNQTSMYLCASRSRTHGELFFGEGSRLTVL.

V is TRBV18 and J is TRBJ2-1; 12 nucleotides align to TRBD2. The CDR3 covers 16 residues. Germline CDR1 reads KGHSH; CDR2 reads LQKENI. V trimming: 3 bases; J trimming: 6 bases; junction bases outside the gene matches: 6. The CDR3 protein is CASSPPLLAGGNEQFF. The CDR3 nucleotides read TGTGCCAGCTCACCGCCGTTACTAGCGGGAGGCAATGAGCAGTTCTTC.

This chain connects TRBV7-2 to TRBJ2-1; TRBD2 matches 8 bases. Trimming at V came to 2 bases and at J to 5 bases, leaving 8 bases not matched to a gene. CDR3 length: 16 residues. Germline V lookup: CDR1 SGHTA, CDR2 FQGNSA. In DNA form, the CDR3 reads TGTGCCAGCAGCTTAAGGGCCGGGACTAGTCACAATGAGCAGTTCTTC. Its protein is CASSLRAGTSHNEQFF.

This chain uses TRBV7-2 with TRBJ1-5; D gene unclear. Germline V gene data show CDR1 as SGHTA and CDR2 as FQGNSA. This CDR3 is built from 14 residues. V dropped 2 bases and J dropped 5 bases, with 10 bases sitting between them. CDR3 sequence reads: CASSLSIGDQPQHF. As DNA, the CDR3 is TGTGCCAGCAGCTTAAGTATAGGAGATCAGCCCCAGCATTTT.

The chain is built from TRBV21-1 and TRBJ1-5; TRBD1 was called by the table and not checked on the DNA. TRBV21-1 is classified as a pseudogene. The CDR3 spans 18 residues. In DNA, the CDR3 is TGTGCCAGCAGCGTACCGGGACAGGGCAAATATAGCAATCAGCCCCAGCATTTT. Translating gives CASSVPGQGKYSNQPQHF.

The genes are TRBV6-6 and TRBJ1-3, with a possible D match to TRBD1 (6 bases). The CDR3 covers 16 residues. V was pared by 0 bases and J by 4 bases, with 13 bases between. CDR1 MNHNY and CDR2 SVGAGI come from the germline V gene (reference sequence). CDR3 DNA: TGTGCCAGCAGTTACTCGATAGGGGGTGCGGGAAACACCATATATTTT. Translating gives CASSYSIGGAGNTIYF.

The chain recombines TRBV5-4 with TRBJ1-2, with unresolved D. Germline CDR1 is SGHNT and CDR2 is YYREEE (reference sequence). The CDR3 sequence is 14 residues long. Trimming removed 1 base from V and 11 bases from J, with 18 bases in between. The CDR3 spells CASSLIVQPAGYTF. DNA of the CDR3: TGTGCCAGCAGCTTGATCGTTCAGCCGGCGGGTTACACCTTC.

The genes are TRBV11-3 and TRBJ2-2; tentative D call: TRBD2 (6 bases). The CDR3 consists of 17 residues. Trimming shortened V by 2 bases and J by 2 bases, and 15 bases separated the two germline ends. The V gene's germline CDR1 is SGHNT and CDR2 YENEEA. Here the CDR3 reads CASSLRARGANTGELFF. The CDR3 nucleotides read TGTGCCAGCAGCTTAAGAGCGCGGGGAGCTAACACCGGGGAGCTGTTTTTT.

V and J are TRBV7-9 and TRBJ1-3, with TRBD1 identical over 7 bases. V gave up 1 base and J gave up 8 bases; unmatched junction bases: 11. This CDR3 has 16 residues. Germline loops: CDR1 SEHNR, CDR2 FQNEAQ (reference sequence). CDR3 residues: CASSLERTGVGHTIYF. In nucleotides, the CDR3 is TGTGCCAGCAGCTTAGAAAGGACAGGAGTGGGCCACACCATATATTTT.

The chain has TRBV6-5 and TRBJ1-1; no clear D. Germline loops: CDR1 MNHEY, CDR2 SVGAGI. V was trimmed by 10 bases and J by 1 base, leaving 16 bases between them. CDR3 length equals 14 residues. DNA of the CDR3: TGTGCCACCCAGTGGAGGGAATGGAACACTGAAGCTTTCTTT. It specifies CATQWREWNTEAFF.

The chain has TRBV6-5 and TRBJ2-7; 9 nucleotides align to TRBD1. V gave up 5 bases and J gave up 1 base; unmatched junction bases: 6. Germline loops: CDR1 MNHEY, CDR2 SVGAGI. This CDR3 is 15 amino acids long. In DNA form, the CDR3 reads TGTGCCAGCAGTCCCCGACAGGGGGGGTCCTACGAGCAGTACTTC. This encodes CASSPRQGGSYEQYF.